The rows below give T cell receptor beta chains drawn from one sample of a study of CD8+ T cells in alopecia areata. The repertoire was sequenced with immunoSEQ multiplex PCR; TCRdb's copy has only in-frame clones and lacks some. The sample contains 250,000 to 300,000 clones, roughly 60% of which appear only once. The material sequenced was CD4+ T cells sorted from blood, taken at week 24, from a patient treated with tofacitinib. The receptor source for this set is a human donor with alopecia areata. The CDR3 runs from the conserved cysteine through the conserved F or W. D genes are given only for firm matches.

cdr3_nt | cdr3_aa | v_call | cdr3_length | j_call | d_call
TGCAGCTGTTACAGCGGGCAAGAGACCCAGTACTTC | CSCYSGQETQYF | TRBV29-1 | 12 | TRBJ2-5 | NA
TGCAGCGTTGAAGGTCGTGGCGGGGGGGGTCGAGAGACCCAGTACTTC | CSVEGRGGGGRETQYF | TRBV29-1 | 16 | TRBJ2-5 | TRBD2
TGTGCCAGCAGCTTAGGGGATGCGGGCGAGCAGTTCTTC | CASSLGDAGEQFF | TRBV7-9 | 13 | TRBJ2-1 | NA
TGTGCCAGCAGAACAGGACCCGGAAACACCATATATTTT | CASRTGPGNTIYF | TRBV2 | 13 | TRBJ1-3 | NA
TGTGCCTGGAGTGTACTCGGGATGGCTGAAGCTTTCTTT | CAWSVLGMAEAFF | TRBV30 | 13 | TRBJ1-1 | NA
TGTGCCAGCAGCCGAAAGTCTGAAGCTTTCTTT | CASSRKSEAFF | TRBV6-5 | 11 | TRBJ1-1 | NA
TGTGCCAGCAGGCGGGACAGGACTAATGAAAAACTGTTTTTT | CASRRDRTNEKLFF | TRBV6-5 | 14 | TRBJ1-4 | TRBD1
TGCGCCAGCAGCCTCACAGGGGTAGACACTGAAGCTTTCTTT | CASSLTGVDTEAFF | TRBV5-1 | 14 | TRBJ1-1 | TRBD1
TGTGCCAGCAGCTTAGCGGCTGGGTCCGGAACTGAAGCTTTCTTT | CASSLAAGSGTEAFF | TRBV7-9 | 15 | TRBJ1-1 | NA
TGTGCCTGGAGTCCCTTAACTGGCGGGGAGCTGTTTTTT | CAWSPLTGGELFF | TRBV30 | 13 | TRBJ2-2 | NA